The 14 T cell receptor beta chains below were found in one sample sequenced in a study of tumor-infiltrating lymphocytes in primary liver carcinoma. Making TCR beta cDNA involved 400 to 600 ng total RNA and a constant-region primer. Modified slightly, ARM-PCR produced TCR beta libraries over three nested multiplex PCR rounds. The study ran its first two PCR rounds for roughly 11 cycles each, using TRBV1-TRBV30 forward primers and a C-beta reverse primer. Via MiXCR, TCRdb re-called the multiplex PCR reads, giving one row per CDR3 protein. The sample holds fewer than 350,000 distinct CDR3 sequences, approximately 60% seen once. Blood RNA came from unsorted whole blood; germline DNA was also extracted. What was sequenced was peripheral blood. These receptors were taken from a man aged 35 to 55 with primary liver carcinoma and hepatitis B virus infection.

The rearrangement joins TRBV5-5 to TRBJ1-5; TRBD2 is a possible D gene (6 bases). The closer fit of TRBJ2-3 to the DNA end suggests the J call may be wrong. CDR1 is SGHKS and CDR2 is YYEKEE in the germline V gene (reference sequence). This CDR3 has 16 amino acids. This CDR3 is CASSESGLVSNQPQYF. CDR3 nucleotide sequence: TGTGCCAGCAGCGAATCGGGACTGGTGAGCAATCAGCCCCAGTATTTT.

As for this clonotype: A much larger clone lies a single base off, so this may be a read error. This CDR3 is CASSQDSGVGGTDTQYF. The CDR3 nucleotides read TGTGCCAGCAGCCAAGACAGCGGGGTGGGAGGCACAGATACGCAGTATTTT. V and J are TRBV4-2 and TRBJ2-3; TRBD2 aligns across 7 bases. There are 17 residues in the CDR3. Losses at the gene ends were 0 bases for V and 1 base for J; bases not matched to a gene: 7. The germline V gene has CDR1 LGHNA and CDR2 YNFKEQ.

Points on this clonotype: This may be a read error, as it is one base from a much larger clone. The CDR3 does not close with the conserved phenylalanine or tryptophan, likely indicating a read error. The chain uses TRBV4-1 and TRBJ2-7; 7 bases map to TRBD2. The CDR3 extends over 16 amino acids. Trimming cost V 1 base and J 5 bases; bases outside gene matches: 11. CDR1 is MGHRA, CDR2 YSYEKL, per germline. The DNA of the CDR3 is TGCGCCAGCAGCCAAGTCGGGGGGAGAATACCGAACGAGCAGTACCTC. Its translation is CASSQVGGRIPNEQYL.

A word on this clonotype: The junction and the germline gene differ at one end; a read error may be behind it. CDR3 loop: CASRRLRGRNDYERYF. The CDR3 nucleotides are TGTGCCAGCAGACGCCTCAGGGGGAGGAATGACTACGAGCGGTACTTC. This chain uses TRBV11-2 with TRBJ2-7; possible D gene TRBD1, 7 bases. Germline assignment: CDR1 SGHAT and CDR2 FQNNGV. The CDR3 has 16 amino acids.

J is TRBJ1-4 and V is TRBV5-1; no reliable D call. Trimming removed 5 bases from V and 10 bases from J, with 15 bases in between. Looked up from germline, CDR1 is SGHRS and CDR2 is YFSETQ. CDR3 length: 13 amino acids. In DNA form, the CDR3 reads TGCGCCAGCAGTTACGACTTTAGTGGAAAACTGTTTTTT. Its protein product is CASSYDFSGKLFF.

This clonotype was counted between two and nine times. The chain combines TRBV28 with TRBJ1-1; the D gene is possibly TRBD1 (6 bases). The ends were cut back, 2 bases at V and 5 bases at J, with 15 bases in the middle. The CDR3 consists of 15 residues. Germline loops: CDR1 MDHEN, CDR2 SYDVKM. The CDR3 DNA is TGTGCCAGCAGTTTAGGTGGCTCAGGGGTGACTGAAGCTTTCTTT. It is translated as CASSLGGSGVTEAFF.

The V and J genes are TRBV29-1 and TRBJ2-6; no reliable D call. In germline, CDR1 is SQVTM, CDR2 ANQGSEA. V gave up 3 bases and J gave up 5 bases, with 14 bases separating them. The CDR3 runs 15 residues. The CDR3 sequence: CSVEDQVSRANVLTF. The CDR3 nucleotides are TGCAGCGTTGAGGATCAAGTATCTAGGGCCAACGTCCTGACTTTC.

V usage is TRBV24-1 and J usage is TRBJ2-5; 11 bases map to TRBD2. J lost 5 bases, V lost 9 bases, and 16 bases had no gene match. CDR1 and CDR2 from the germline V gene are KGHDR and SFDVKD. The CDR3 has 17 residues. CDR3 DNA sequence: TGTGCCACCTGTCGGTACGATCTAGCGGGAGGAGGCGAGACCCAGTACTTC. Translation gives CATCRYDLAGGGETQYF.

This clonotype was seen only a few times. The chain links TRBV11-2 to TRBJ2-3; D is uncertain. CDR3 length equals 12 residues. Germline assignment: CDR1 SGHAT and CDR2 FQNNGV. V dropped 5 bases and J dropped 6 bases, with 9 bases sitting between them. CDR3 DNA: TGTGCCAGCAGCCTCGGATATGATACGCAGTATTTT. The encoded protein is CASSLGYDTQYF.

This clonotype was counted a few times. The genes are TRBV5-4 and TRBJ1-2; D uncertain. The germline V and J ends were trimmed by 3 bases and 6 bases, with 12 bases remaining between them. Germline loops: CDR1 SGHNT, CDR2 YYREEE (reference sequence). The CDR3 contains 13 residues. The CDR3 reads CASSSPRQDGYTF. The CDR3 DNA sequence: TGTGCCAGCAGCTCCCCCAGGCAGGATGGCTACACCTTC.

This clonotype was counted a few times. V and J are TRBV21-1 and TRBJ2-5; the table's D call TRBD2 went unverified against the DNA. TRBV21-1 is an annotated pseudogene. The CDR3 spans 16 residues. Here the CDR3 reads CASSKEPSGRVETQYF. The CDR3 DNA reads as TGTGCCAGCAGCAAAGAGCCTAGCGGGAGGGTGGAGACCCAGTACTTC.

Comment on this clonotype: An end of the junction differs from the germline gene, which may be a read error. The CDR3 sequence: CVSSLLAGGPGEQFF. The CDR3 nucleotides are TGTGTCAGCAGTTTACTAGCGGGAGGACCCGGTGAGCAGTTCTTC. The chain employs TRBV12-3 or TRBV12-4 and TRBJ2-1, with 12 nucleotides matching TRBD2. This CDR3 contains 15 residues.

V gene TRBV5-6 combines with J gene TRBJ2-6; no definite D call. The CDR3 runs 16 residues. With 0 bases removed from V and 0 bases from J, the gap between germline ends came to 7 bases. In germline, CDR1 is SGHDT, CDR2 YYEEEE. The CDR3 spells CASSLAWDSGANVLTF. CDR3 nucleotides: TGTGCCAGCAGCTTGGCGTGGGACTCTGGGGCCAACGTCCTGACTTTC. Full variable domain (remainder filled in from reference TRBV5-6 and TRBJ2-6): DAGVTQSPTHLIKTRGQQVTLRCSPKSGHDTVSWYQQALGQGPQFIFQYYEEEERQRGNFPDRFSGHQFPNYSSELNVNALLLGDSALYLCASSLAWDSGANVLTFGAGSRLTVL.

In regard to this clonotype: A much larger clonotype is one base distant, so this may be a read error. V usage is TRBV29-1 and J usage is TRBJ2-3, with D unclear. Per the germline V gene, CDR1 is SQVTM and CDR2 is ANQGSEA. Trimming took off 5 bases at V and 7 bases at J, with 13 bases between the two ends. The CDR3 sequence is 12 residues long. DNA of the CDR3: TGCAGCGTTTCTGCCCTCTCAAATACGCAGTATTTT. This sequence encodes CSVSALSNTQYF.